These T cell receptor beta chains were read from a single sample in a study of cytomegalovirus exposure and HLA in healthy donors. Assay: immunoSEQ multiplex PCR; the TCRdb copy retains only in-frame clones and omits some. The sample includes fewer than 70,000 clones, 90% to 95% seen only once; the top ten take 5.5% to 7.5%. Sequenced: PBMCs. Receptors were obtained from a woman under 30 in good health and CMV-seropositive. Both conserved end residues are part of each CDR3. The order of the fields is clone size, D gene, V gene, J gene, CDR3 DNA, CDR3 protein. The D gene is left open where the match is weak. The size entry is marked missing in some rows and otherwise reads once, few, many or a size class.

.	TRBD1	TRBV5-5	TRBJ2-7	TGTGCCAGCAGCACCGGGACAGGGGCCTACGAGCAGTACTTC	CASSTGTGAYEQYF
.	.	TRBV5-1	TRBJ2-5	TGCGCCAGCAGCTTTAGTTACCCCCAAGAGACCCAGTACTTC	CASSFSYPQETQYF
.	.	TRBV28	TRBJ2-4	TGTGCCAGCAGTTATGACGGTCTAGGAGCCAAAAACATTCAGTACTTC	CASSYDGLGAKNIQYF
.	TRBD2	TRBV13	TRBJ2-7	TGTGCCAGCAGCCAGAGCGGGGGGGCCAGGGAGCAGTACTTC	CASSQSGGAREQYF
.	.	TRBV9	TRBJ2-3	TGTGCCAGCAGCGTAGCTGGCACAGATACGCAGTATTTT	CASSVAGTDTQYF
.	.	TRBV19	TRBJ2-7	TGTGCCAGTAGTAATGTCAGGGGATACGAGCAGTACTTC	CASSNVRGYEQYF
.	TRBD1	TRBV2	TRBJ2-7	TGTGCCAGCAGTTCGGACAGGGGGCCATCGAACGAGCAGTACTTC	CASSSDRGPSNEQYF
.	.	TRBV11-2	TRBJ1-3	TGTGCCAGCAGCTTCCTAGGCCGAAACACCATATATTTT	CASSFLGRNTIYF
.	.	TRBV10-3	TRBJ1-2	TGTGCCATCAGTGATTCTTATGGCTACACCTTC	CAISDSYGYTF
.	.	TRBV11-2	TRBJ1-4	TGTGCCAGCAGCTTGAGCCAGGGGATTGGGAAACTGTTTTTT	CASSLSQGIGKLFF
.	.	TRBV28	TRBJ1-2	TGTGCCAGCAGGCCGGGACACCACCTCCCAGGTGGCTACACCTTC	CASRPGHHLPGGYTF
.	.	TRBV19	TRBJ1-2	TGTGCCAGTAGCTTAGGCGAGGGACTGGGTGGCTACACCTTC	CASSLGEGLGGYTF
.	TRBD2	TRBV19	TRBJ2-2	TGTCCCCTGGGAGGCGGGAGAGGCACCGGGGAGCTGTTTTTT	CPLGGGRGTGELFF
.	.	TRBV2	TRBJ1-2	TGTGCCAGCAGCGCCCTGGTAGCCTATGGCTACACCTTC	CASSALVAYGYTF
.	TRBD2	TRBV6-6	TRBJ2-1	TGTGCCAGCACTCGGACTAGCGGGGGACACAATGAGCAGTTCTTC	CASTRTSGGHNEQFF
.	TRBD2	TRBV28	TRBJ2-3	TGTGCCAGCAGTTTCCCCGGACTAGCGGGAGGGGGAGATACGCAGTATTTT	CASSFPGLAGGGDTQYF
.	.	TRBV5-6	TRBJ1-1	TGTGCCAGCAGCTTCGGTAGCACTGAAGCTTTCTTT	CASSFGSTEAFF
.	TRBD1	TRBV7-8	TRBJ2-5	TGTGCCAGCAGCGACCTCCGGGACAGGGGCGGAGAGACCCAGTACTTC	CASSDLRDRGGETQYF
.	TRBD2	TRBV6-4	TRBJ2-1	TGTGCCAGCAGTACGACTAGCGGGATCGATGAGCAGTTCTTC	CASSTTSGIDEQFF
.	.	TRBV6-5	TRBJ2-5	TGTGCCAGCAGTTACTTAGAAATCTCTCGGGAGACCCAGTACTTC	CASSYLEISRETQYF
once	TRBD2	TRBV19	TRBJ2-2	TGTGCCAGTAAAGTTCGAGCGGGGGGCAACACCGGGGAGCTGTTTTTT	CASKVRAGGNTGELFF
.	.	TRBV7-2	TRBJ1-1	TGTGCCAGCAGCTTATATGGACAAGCGAACACTGAAGCTTTCTTT	CASSLYGQANTEAFF
.	TRBD2	TRBV28	TRBJ2-7	TGTGCCAGCAGTTCCCCGGCGGGGGGGGGAATTTACGAGCAGTACTTC	CASSSPAGGGIYEQYF
.	.	TRBV5-4	TRBJ2-7	TGTGCCAGCAGCTGGGGGCAGGGATCCTACGAGCAGTACTTC	CASSWGQGSYEQYF
.	TRBD2	TRBV19	TRBJ2-7	TGTGCCAGTAGTATTTCCCTAGCGGGGGGTCGGTACGAGCAGTACTTC	CASSISLAGGRYEQYF
once	.	TRBV15	TRBJ2-5	TGTGCCACCAGCGGCCGAGGGGACACCACACAAGAGACCCAGTACTTC	CATSGRGDTTQETQYF
.	.	TRBV6-1	TRBJ2-3	TGTGCCAGCAAGGGTAGCGGTTACACAGATACGCAGTATTTT	CASKGSGYTDTQYF
.	.	TRBV28	TRBJ1-5	TGTGCCAGCAGTTCAGACAGGAATAGCAATCAGCCCCAGCATTTT	CASSSDRNSNQPQHF
.	TRBD1	TRBV19	TRBJ1-4	TGTGCCAGTCTGGACAGGGGGGAGGAAAAACTGTTTTTT	CASLDRGEEKLFF
.	.	TRBV4-1	TRBJ2-1	TGCGCCAGCAGCCAAGATCGGCAGAGGTACAATGAGCAGTTCTTC	CASSQDRQRYNEQFF
.	TRBD2	TRBV2	TRBJ2-2	TGTGCCAGCAGACGGGCTAGCGGCACCGGGGAGCTGTTTTTT	CASRRASGTGELFF
.	TRBD1	TRBV28	TRBJ1-1	TGTGCCAGCAGTGTGCCACAGGGGTCGTGGACTGAAGCTTTCTTT	CASSVPQGSWTEAFF
.	.	TRBV28	TRBJ2-3	TGTGCCAGCGAACTGGCAGGCGATACGCAGTATTTT	CASELAGDTQYF
.	.	TRBV2	TRBJ2-5	TGTGCCAGCACGATACCTAGGGGGGGGGTACAAGAGACCCAGTACTTC	CASTIPRGGVQETQYF
.	.	TRBV7-2	TRBJ1-2	TGTGCCAGCAGCTTAGTGGGCGCCCAAGCTAACTATGGCTACACCTTC	CASSLVGAQANYGYTF
.	.	TRBV27	TRBJ2-1	TGTGCCAGCACTCCGGAGGGTTTGGCCTACAATGAGCAGTTCTTC	CASTPEGLAYNEQFF
.	.	TRBV4-3	TRBJ1-5	TGCGCCAGCAGCCAAGATCGGGGTCCCGGGAGCAATCAGCCCCAGCATTTT	CASSQDRGPGSNQPQHF
.	TRBD2	TRBV6-1	TRBJ2-1	TGTGCCAGCACCCAGACTAGCGGGAGTTCTCATGAGCAGTTCTTC	CASTQTSGSSHEQFF
.	TRBD1	TRBV5-3	TRBJ1-2	TGTGCCAGAAGCAAGGGGGCGACTAACTATGGCTACACCTTC	CARSKGATNYGYTF
.	.	TRBV28	TRBJ2-1	TGTGCCAGCACCCGTACGGGGAGCTCCTACAATGAGCAGTTCTTC	CASTRTGSSYNEQFF
.	TRBD2	TRBV29-1	TRBJ2-3	TGCAGCGCCCCGACTAGCGGGGGACTTTGGGCAGATACGCAGTATTTT	CSAPTSGGLWADTQYF
.	TRBD2	TRBV28	TRBJ2-1	TGTGCCAGCAGGCCCCCGGGGAGGGGTGAGCAGTTCTTC	CASRPPGRGEQFF
.	.	TRBV5-8	TRBJ2-7	TGTGCCAGCAGCCTGCGCTACGAGCAGTACTTC	CASSLRYEQYF
.	.	TRBV28	TRBJ2-3	TGTGCCAGCAGTTTAGACTATACGCAGTATTTT	CASSLDYTQYF
.	.	TRBV19	TRBJ2-1	TGTGCCAGTAGTTGGAGGCTCGCCAATGAGCAGTTCTTC	CASSWRLANEQFF